This T cell receptor (beta chain) is from a study of patients and donors after allogeneic stem cell transplantation. TCRdb reprocessed the RT-PCR reads via MiXCR and lists one record per CDR3 protein. Of tens of thousands of distinct CDR3 sequences listed, roughly 8% are singletons. This clonotype was counted ten times or more. The CDR3 extends over 14 amino acids. Deletions cut 4 bases from V and 2 bases from J, with 10 bases between. Per germline, CDR1 MGHRA and CDR2 YSYEKL. The sequence was obtained from a human donor who was either an allogeneic HSCT recipient or a stem cell or donor lymphocyte infusion donor (not recorded which). It is not recorded whose cells these are; they may come from a transplant donor. Sequenced input: blood, either unsorted or a sorted T cell fraction (not recorded which). V and J are TRBV4-1 and TRBJ2-3; D is unresolved. The CDR3 nucleotides read TGCGCCAGCAGCCGGGATAGGTTCACAGATACGCAGTATTTT. Its translation is CASSRDRFTDTQYF.